The clone carrying this T cell receptor beta chain was observed a handful of times. The antigen remains undetermined. This CDR3 is 11 amino acids long. Trimming stripped 3 bases from V and 9 bases from J, with 8 bases between. Germline V gives CDR1 MDHEN, CDR2 SYDVKM. This sample is drawn from a study of response to subunit inactivated influenza vaccine. TCRdb used MiXCR to reprocess the RT-PCR reads, holding one entry per CDR3 protein. Of some 500,000 distinct CDR3 sequences detected, roughly 13% appear once; the ten largest clones hold approximately 14%. Study conclusions and caveats: Few additional T cells are recruited per seasonal influenza vaccination, authors suggested.

The clonotype originates from a man between 50 and 59 years old who received an inactivated influenza vaccine. The genes are TRBV28 and TRBJ1-2; D not resolved. Sample: PBMCs from blood, taken 45 days after vaccination. CDR3 bases: TGTGCCAGCAGTTTTGCGGGGAGCTACACCTTC. Its translation is CASSFAGSYTF.